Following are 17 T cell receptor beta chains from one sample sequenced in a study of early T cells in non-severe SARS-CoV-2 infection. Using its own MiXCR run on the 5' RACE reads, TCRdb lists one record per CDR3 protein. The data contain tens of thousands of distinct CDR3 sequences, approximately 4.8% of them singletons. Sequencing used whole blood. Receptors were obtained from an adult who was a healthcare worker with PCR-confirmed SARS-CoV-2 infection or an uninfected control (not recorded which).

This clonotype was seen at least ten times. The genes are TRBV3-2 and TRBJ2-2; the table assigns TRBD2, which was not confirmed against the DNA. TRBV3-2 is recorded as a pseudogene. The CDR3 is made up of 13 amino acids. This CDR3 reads CASRLAGTGELFF. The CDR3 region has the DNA TGTGCCAGCAGACTAGCGGGCACCGGGGAGCTGTTTTTT.

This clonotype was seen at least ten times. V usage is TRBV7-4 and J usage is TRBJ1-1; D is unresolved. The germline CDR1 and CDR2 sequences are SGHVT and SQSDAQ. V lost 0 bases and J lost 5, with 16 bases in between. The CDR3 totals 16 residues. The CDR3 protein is CASSLATAWAGTEAFF. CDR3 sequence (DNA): TGTGCCAGCAGCTTAGCCACAGCGTGGGCGGGGACTGAAGCTTTCTTT.

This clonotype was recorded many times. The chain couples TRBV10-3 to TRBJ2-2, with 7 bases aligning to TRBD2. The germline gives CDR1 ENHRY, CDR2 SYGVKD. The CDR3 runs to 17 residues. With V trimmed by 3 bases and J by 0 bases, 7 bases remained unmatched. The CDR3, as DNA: TGTGCCATCAGTGAAAGGGAGGGGTACTCGAACACCGGGGAGCTGTTTTTT. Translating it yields CAISEREGYSNTGELFF.

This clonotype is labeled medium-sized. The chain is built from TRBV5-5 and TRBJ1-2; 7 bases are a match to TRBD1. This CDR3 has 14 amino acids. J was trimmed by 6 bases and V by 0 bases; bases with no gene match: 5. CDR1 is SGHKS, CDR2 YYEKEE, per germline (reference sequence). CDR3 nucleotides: TGTGCCAGCAGCTTGGAGGGGGCGCCTGATGGCTACACCTTC. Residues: CASSLEGAPDGYTF.

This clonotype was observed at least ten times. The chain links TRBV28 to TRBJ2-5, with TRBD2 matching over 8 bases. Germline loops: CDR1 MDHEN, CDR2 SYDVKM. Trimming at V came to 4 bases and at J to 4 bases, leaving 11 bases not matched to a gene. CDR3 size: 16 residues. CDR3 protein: CASSSPGGRIRETQYF. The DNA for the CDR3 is TGTGCCAGCAGTTCCCCGGGAGGGCGGATAAGAGAGACCCAGTACTTC.

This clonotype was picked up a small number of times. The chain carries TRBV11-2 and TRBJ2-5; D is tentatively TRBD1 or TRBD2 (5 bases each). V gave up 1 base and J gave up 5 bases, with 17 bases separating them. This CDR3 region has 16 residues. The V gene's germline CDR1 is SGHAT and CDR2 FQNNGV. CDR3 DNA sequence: TGTGCCAGCAGCTTAGGAACCCCCCGGGGCCATGAGACCCAGTACTTC. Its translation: CASSLGTPRGHETQYF.

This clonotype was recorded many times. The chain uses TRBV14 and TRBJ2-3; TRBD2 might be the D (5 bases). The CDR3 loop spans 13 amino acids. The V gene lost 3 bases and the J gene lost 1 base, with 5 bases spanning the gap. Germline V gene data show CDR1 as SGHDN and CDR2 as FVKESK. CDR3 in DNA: TGTGCCAGCAGCCATAGCGGCACAGATACGCAGTATTTT. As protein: CASSHSGTDTQYF. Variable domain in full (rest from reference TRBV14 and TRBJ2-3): EAGVTQFPSHSVIEKGQTVTLRCDPISGHDNLYWYRRVMGKEIKFLLHFVKESKQDESGMPNNRFLAERTGGTYSTLKVQPAELEDSGVYFCASSHSGTDTQYFGPGTRLTVL.

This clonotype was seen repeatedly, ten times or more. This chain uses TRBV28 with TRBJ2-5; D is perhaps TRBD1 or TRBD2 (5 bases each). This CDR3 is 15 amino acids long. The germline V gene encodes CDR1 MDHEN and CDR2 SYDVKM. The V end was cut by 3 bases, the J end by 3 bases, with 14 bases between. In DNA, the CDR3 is TGTGCCAGCAGTTTGGTTGGGGGAAAAAAAGAGACCCAGTACTTC. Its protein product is CASSLVGGKKETQYF.

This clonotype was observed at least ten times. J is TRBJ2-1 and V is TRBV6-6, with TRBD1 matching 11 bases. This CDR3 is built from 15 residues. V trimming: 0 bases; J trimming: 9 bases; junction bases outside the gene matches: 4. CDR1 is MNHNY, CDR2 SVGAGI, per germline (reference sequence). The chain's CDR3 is CASSYSGQGAGEQFF. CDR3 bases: TGTGCCAGCAGTTACTCCGGACAGGGGGCTGGTGAGCAGTTCTTC.

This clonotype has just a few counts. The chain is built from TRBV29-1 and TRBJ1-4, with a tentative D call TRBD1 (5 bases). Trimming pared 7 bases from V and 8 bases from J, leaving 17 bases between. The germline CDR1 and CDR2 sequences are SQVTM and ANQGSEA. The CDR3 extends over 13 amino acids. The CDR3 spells CSATDGGREKLFF. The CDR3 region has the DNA TGCAGCGCCACCGACGGGGGTCGAGAAAAACTGTTTTTT.

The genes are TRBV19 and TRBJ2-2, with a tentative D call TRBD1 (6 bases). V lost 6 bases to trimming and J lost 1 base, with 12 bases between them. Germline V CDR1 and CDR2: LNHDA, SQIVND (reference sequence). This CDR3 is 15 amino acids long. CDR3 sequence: CASSPDSLNTGELFF. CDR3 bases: TGTGCCAGTAGCCCGGACAGTTTGAACACCGGGGAGCTGTTTTTT. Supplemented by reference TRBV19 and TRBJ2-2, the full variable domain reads DGGITQSPKYLFRKEGQNVTLSCEQNLNHDAMYWYRQDPGQGLRLIYYSQIVNDFQKGDIAEGYSVSREKKESFPLTVTSAQKNPTAFYLCASSPDSLNTGELFFGEGSRLTVL.

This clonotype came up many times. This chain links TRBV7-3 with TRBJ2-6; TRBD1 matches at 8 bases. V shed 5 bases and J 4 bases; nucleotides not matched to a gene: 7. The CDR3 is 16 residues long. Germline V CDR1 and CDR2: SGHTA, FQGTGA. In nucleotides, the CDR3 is TGTGCCAGCAGCCAGGACAGGGTGGCGGGGGCCAACGTCCTGACTTTC. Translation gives CASSQDRVAGANVLTF.

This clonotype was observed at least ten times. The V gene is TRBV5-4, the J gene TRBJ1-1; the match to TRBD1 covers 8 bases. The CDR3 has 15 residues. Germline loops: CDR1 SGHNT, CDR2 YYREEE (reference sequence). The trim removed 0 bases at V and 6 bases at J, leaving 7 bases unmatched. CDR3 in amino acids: CASSLGPDRVPEAFF. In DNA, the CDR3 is TGTGCCAGCAGCTTGGGGCCGGACAGGGTACCTGAAGCTTTCTTT.

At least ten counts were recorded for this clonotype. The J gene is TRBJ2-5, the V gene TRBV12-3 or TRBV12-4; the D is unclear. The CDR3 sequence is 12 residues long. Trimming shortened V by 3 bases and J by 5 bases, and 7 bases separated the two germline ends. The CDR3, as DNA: TGTGCCAGCAGTTTGGCCCGGGAGACCCAGTACTTC. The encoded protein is CASSLARETQYF.

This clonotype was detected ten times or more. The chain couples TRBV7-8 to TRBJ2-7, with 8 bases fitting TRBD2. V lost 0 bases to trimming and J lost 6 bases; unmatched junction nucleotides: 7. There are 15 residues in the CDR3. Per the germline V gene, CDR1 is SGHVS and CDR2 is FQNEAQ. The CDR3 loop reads CASSLAREARGEQYF. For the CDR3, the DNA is TGTGCCAGCAGCTTAGCGCGGGAGGCGAGGGGCGAGCAGTACTTC.

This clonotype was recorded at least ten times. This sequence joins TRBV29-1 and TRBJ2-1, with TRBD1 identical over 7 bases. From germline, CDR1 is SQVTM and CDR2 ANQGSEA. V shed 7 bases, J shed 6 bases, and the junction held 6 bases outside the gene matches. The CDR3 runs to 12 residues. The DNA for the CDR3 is TGCAGCGGTAAGGACAGGCGCAATGAGCAGTTCTTC. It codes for CSGKDRRNEQFF.

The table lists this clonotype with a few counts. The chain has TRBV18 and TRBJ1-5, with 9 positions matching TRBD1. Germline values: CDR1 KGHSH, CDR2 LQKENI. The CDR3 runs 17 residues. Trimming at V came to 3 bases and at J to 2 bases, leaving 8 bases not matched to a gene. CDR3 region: CASSPTGGAGGNQPQHF. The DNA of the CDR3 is TGTGCCAGCTCACCTACAGGGGGCGCGGGAGGCAATCAGCCCCAGCATTTT.